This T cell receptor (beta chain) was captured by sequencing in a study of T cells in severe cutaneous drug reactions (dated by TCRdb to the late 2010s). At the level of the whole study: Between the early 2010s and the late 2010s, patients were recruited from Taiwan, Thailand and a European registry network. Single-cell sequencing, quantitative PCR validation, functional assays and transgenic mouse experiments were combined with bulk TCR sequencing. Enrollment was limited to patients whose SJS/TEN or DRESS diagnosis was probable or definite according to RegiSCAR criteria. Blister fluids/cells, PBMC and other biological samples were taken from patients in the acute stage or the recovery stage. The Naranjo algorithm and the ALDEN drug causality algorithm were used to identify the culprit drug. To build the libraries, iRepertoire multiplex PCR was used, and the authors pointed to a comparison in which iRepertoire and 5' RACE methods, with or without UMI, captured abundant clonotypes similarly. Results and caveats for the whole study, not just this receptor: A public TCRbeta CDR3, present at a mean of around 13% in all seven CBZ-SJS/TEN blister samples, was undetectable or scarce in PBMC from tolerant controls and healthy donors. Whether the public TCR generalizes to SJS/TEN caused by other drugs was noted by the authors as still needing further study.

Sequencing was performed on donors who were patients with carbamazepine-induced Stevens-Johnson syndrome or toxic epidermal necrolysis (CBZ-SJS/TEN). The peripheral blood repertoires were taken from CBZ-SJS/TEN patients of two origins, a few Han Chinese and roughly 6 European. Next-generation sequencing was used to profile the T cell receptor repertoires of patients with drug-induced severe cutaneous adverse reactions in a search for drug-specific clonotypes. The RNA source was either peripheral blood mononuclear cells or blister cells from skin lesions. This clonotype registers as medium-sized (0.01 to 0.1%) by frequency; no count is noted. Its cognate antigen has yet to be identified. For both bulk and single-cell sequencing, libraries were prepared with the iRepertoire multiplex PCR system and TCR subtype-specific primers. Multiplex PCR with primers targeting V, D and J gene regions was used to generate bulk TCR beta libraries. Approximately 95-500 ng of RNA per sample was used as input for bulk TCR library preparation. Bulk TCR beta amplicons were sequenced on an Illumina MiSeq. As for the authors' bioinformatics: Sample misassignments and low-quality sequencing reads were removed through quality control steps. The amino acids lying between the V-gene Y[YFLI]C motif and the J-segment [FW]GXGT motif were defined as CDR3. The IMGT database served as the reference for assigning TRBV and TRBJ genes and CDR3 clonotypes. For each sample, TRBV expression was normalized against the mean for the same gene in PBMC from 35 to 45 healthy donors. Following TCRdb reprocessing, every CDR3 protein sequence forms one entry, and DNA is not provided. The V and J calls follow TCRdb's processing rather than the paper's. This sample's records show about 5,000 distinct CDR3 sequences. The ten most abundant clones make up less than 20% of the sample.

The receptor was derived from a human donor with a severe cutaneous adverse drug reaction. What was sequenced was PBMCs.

The CDR3 region reads CASSTAADFNEKLFF. The sequence joins TRBV28 to TRBJ1-4. Including the terminal cysteine and phenylalanine, the CDR3 comprises 15 residues. No DNA appears here. Reading the germline V gene gives CDR1 MDHEN and CDR2 SYDVKM.